A single sample gave rise to the 5 T cell receptor beta chains below, sequenced in a study of T-cell reconstitution after alpha-beta-depleted transplantation in children. Preparation of the TCRbeta library used unique molecular identifiers. TCRdb reprocessed the PCR reads via MiXCR and lists one record per CDR3 protein. The table includes some 100,000 distinct CDR3 sequences, roughly a quarter detected once. Sequenced material: PBMCs, taken before TCRalphabeta/CD19-depleted stem cell transplant. The receptors were gathered from a boy aged 2 to 10 with acute lymphoblastic leukemia, due to receive a stem cell transplant.

A remark on this clonotype: An end of the junction does not agree with germline; a read error may underlie this. The chain carries TRBV20-1 and TRBJ2-1, with TRBD2 matching 8 bases. Germline values: CDR1 DFQATT, CDR2 SNEGSKA (reference sequence). The CDR3 spans 13 residues. The CDR3 here is CSASGRANNEQLF. The CDR3 DNA reads as TGCAGTGCTAGCGGGAGGGCGAACAATGAGCAGCTCTTC.

This clonotype was observed a few times. The rearrangement links TRBV5-1 to TRBJ2-1; D is perhaps TRBD2 (5 bases). Germline V gene sequence: CDR1 SGHRS, CDR2 YFSETQ. The CDR3 is made up of 15 amino acids. Trimming pared 6 bases from V and 0 bases from J, leaving 13 bases between. CDR3 loop: CASTPIASSYNEQFF. CDR3 DNA sequence: TGCGCCAGCACCCCCATAGCGAGCTCCTACAATGAGCAGTTCTTC.

CDR3 in amino acids: CASSPSGYSYNEQFF. CDR3 DNA sequence: TGTGCCAGCAGCCCGAGCGGCTACTCCTACAATGAGCAGTTCTTC. The chain uses TRBV7-2 and TRBJ2-1; possible D gene TRBD2, 5 bases. Germline CDR1 reads SGHTA; CDR2 reads FQGNSA. The CDR3 spans 15 residues. Trimming cost V 5 bases and J 0 bases, with 11 bases left between them.

Only a few counts were recorded for this clonotype. The chain couples TRBV5-1 to TRBJ2-1, with D perhaps TRBD1 or TRBD2 (7 bases each). Trimming pared 3 bases from V and 4 bases from J, leaving 14 bases between. Germline CDR1 and CDR2: SGHRS and YFSETQ. CDR3 length: 15 amino acids. CDR3 sequence: CASSSTGEGYNEQFF. CDR3 nucleotides: TGCGCCAGCAGCTCTACAGGGGAGGGGTACAATGAGCAGTTCTTC.

This clonotype has only one observation. J is TRBJ2-3 and V is TRBV29-1; 7 positions match TRBD1. CDR3 length: 15 residues. Germline CDR1 and CDR2: SQVTM and ANQGSEA. After removal of 4 bases from V and 4 bases from J, the junction contained 11 bases not matched to a gene. DNA for the CDR3: TGCAGCGTTGGTGGCCTGCGAGGGGGCCCAGATACGCAGTATTTT. Residues: CSVGGLRGGPDTQYF.